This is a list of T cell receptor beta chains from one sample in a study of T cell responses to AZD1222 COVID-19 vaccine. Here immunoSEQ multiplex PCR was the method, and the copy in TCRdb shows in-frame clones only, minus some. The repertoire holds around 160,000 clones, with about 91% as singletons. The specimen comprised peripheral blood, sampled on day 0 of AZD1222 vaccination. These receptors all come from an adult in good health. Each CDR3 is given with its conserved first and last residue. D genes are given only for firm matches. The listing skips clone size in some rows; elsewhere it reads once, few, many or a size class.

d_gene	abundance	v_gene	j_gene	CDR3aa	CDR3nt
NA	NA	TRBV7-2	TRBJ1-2	CASSLKTANYGYTF	TGTGCCAGCAGCTTAAAAACCGCTAACTATGGCTACACCTTC
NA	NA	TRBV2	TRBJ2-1	CASSEVLLAPEYEQFF	TGTGCCAGCAGTGAAGTTCTGCTAGCCCCAGAGTATGAGCAGTTCTTC
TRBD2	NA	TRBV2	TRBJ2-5	CASSGLSGAQETQYF	TGTGCCAGCAGTGGCTTGAGCGGGGCACAAGAGACCCAGTACTTC
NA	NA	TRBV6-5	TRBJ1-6	CASKLGADSPLHF	TGTGCCAGCAAACTAGGGGCTGATTCACCCCTCCACTTT
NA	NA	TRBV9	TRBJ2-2	CASSVVPTNTGELFF	TGTGCCAGCAGCGTAGTCCCCACAAACACCGGGGAGCTGTTTTTT
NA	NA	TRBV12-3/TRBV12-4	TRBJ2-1	CASSFDSTQFF	TGTGCCAGCAGTTTCGACAGTACCCAGTTCTTC
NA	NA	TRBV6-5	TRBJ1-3	CASSYSPRERNTIYF	TGTGCCAGCAGTTACTCGCCCAGGGAGAGAAACACCATATATTTT
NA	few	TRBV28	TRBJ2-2	CASSLLGTGELFF	TGTGCCAGCAGTTTATTGGGCACCGGGGAGCTGTTTTTT
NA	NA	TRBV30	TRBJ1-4	CAWSPQGNEKLFF	TGTGCCTGGAGTCCTCAGGGTAATGAAAAACTGTTTTTT
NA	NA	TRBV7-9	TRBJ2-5	CASRRNQETQYF	TGTGCCAGCCGCCGGAACCAAGAGACCCAGTACTTC
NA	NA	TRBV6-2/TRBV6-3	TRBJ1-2	CASSYSITAGDGYTF	TGTGCCAGCAGTTACTCGATAACAGCGGGGGACGGCTACACCTTC
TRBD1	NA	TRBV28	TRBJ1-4	CASSLGTALEKLFF	TGTGCCAGCAGTTTGGGGACAGCGCTTGAAAAACTGTTTTTT
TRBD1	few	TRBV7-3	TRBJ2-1	CASSLGQSLYNEQFF	TGTGCCAGCAGCCTGGGACAGAGTCTCTACAATGAGCAGTTCTTC
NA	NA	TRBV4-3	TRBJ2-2	CASSQGASLNTGELFF	TGCGCCAGCAGCCAAGGGGCTAGCCTCAACACCGGGGAGCTGTTTTTT
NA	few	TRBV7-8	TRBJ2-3	CASSLALWGDTQYF	TGTGCCAGCAGCTTAGCCCTGTGGGGGGATACGCAGTATTTT
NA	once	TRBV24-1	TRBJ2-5	CATSDLGETQYF	TGTGCCACCAGTGATTTAGGAGAGACCCAGTACTTC
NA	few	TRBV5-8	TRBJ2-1	CAPSEGPEQFF	TGTGCCCCTAGTGAGGGGCCGGAGCAGTTCTTC
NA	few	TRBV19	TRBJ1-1	CASTGGGTEAFF	TGTGCCAGTACGGGGGGAGGGACTGAAGCTTTCTTT
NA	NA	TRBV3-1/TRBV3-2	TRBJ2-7	CASSPTAGYEQYF	TGTGCCAGCAGCCCCACTGCAGGGTACGAGCAGTACTTC
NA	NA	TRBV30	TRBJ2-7	CAWTPYEQYF	TGTGCCTGGACTCCCTACGAGCAGTACTTC
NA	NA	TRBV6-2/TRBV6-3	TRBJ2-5	CASSYSPHQMNF	TGTGCCAGCAGTTACTCACCCCACCAAATGAACTTC
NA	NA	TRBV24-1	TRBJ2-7	CATPRRQLYEQYF	TGTGCCACCCCCCGAAGGCAGCTTTACGAGCAGTACTTC
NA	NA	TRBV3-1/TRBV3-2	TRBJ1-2	CASSQDEGTYYGYTF	TGTGCCAGCAGCCAAGACGAAGGGACATACTATGGCTACACCTTC
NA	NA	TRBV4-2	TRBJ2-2	CASSQEDGAPPGELFF	TGTGCCAGCAGCCAAGAGGACGGGGCCCCCCCCGGGGAGCTGTTTTTT
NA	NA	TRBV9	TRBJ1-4	CASSVEHRAGEKLFF	TGTGCCAGCAGCGTCGAGCACAGGGCGGGTGAAAAACTGTTTTTT
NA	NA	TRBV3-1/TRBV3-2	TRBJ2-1	CASSHPGLSSYNEQFF	TGTGCCAGCAGCCACCCGGGACTTAGCTCCTACAATGAGCAGTTCTTC
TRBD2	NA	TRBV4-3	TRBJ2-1	CASSQDEASGYNEGQFF	TGCGCCAGCAGCCAAGATGAGGCTAGCGGATACAATGAGGGGCAGTTCTTC
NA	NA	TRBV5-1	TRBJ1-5	CASSLNGDSSNQPQHF	TGCGCCAGCAGCTTGAACGGTGATTCGAGCAATCAGCCCCAGCATTTT
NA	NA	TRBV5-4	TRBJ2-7	CASSQGVAVYEQYF	TGTGCCAGCAGCCAGGGGGTAGCGGTCTACGAGCAGTACTTC
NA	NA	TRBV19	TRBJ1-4	CATGAGVANEKLFF	TGTGCCACCGGAGCGGGTGTTGCTAATGAAAAACTGTTTTTT
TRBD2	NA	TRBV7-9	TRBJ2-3	CASSPGGLIDTQYF	TGTGCCAGCAGCCCGGGGGGACTTATAGATACGCAGTATTTT
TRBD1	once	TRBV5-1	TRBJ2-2	CASSPGQGRTGELFF	TGCGCCAGCAGCCCCGGACAGGGTAGGACCGGGGAGCTGTTTTTT
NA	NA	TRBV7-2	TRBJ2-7	CASSLQLIRSEQYF	TGTGCCAGCAGCTTACAACTCATCAGGAGCGAGCAGTACTTC
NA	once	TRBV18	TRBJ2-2	CASSPIQGTNTGELFF	TGTGCCAGCTCACCCATACAGGGCACGAACACCGGGGAGCTGTTTTTT